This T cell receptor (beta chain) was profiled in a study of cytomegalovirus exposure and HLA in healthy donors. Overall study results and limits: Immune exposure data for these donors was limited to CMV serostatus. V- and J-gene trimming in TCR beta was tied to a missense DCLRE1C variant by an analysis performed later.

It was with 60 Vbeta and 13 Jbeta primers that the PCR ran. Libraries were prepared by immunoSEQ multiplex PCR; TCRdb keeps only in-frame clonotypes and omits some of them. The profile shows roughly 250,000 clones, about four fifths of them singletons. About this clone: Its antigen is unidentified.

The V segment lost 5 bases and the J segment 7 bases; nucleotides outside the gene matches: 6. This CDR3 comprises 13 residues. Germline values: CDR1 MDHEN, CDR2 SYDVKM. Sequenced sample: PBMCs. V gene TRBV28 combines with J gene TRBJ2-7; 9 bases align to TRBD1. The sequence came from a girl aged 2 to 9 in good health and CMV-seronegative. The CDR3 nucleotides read TGTGCCAGCAGTACGGGACAGGGTTCTGAGCAGTACTTC. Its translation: CASSTGQGSEQYF.